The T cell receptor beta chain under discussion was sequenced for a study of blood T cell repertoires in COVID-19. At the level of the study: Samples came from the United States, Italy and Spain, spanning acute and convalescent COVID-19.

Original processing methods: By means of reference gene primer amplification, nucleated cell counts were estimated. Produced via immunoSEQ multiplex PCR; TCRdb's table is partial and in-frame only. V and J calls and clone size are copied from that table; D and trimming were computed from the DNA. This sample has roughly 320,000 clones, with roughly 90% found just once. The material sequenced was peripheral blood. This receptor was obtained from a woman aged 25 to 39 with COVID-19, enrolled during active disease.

CDR3 sequence reads: CASSLRRGNTEAFF. CDR3 coding DNA: TGTGCCAGCAGTTTAAGACGGGGGAACACTGAAGCTTTCTTT. The rearrangement joins TRBV27 to TRBJ1-1; no firm D call. The V and J ends lost 2 bases and 1 base respectively, with 8 bases between them. The CDR3 runs 14 residues. Looked up from germline, CDR1 is MNHEY and CDR2 is SMNVEV (reference sequence).